One sample yielded the 10 T cell receptor beta chains listed below, sequenced in a study of Ad26.COV2.S vaccination and SARS-CoV-2 variants. TCRdb keeps only in-frame clones here, not all; method: immunoSEQ multiplex PCR. The sample has about 350,000 clones; 92% are singletons. The starting material was peripheral blood, obtained after recovery from COVID-19. All receptors come from a human donor who had recovered from COVID-19.

V usage is TRBV19 and J usage is TRBJ1-2, with 7 nucleotides matching TRBD1. The CDR3 contains 15 residues. CDR1 and CDR2 from the germline V gene are LNHDA and SQIVND (reference sequence). J gave up 5 bases and V 0 bases, and 6 bases lay outside the gene matches. The CDR3 region is CASSIDAGGGYGYTF. In DNA, the CDR3 is TGTGCCAGTAGTATAGATGCAGGGGGAGGATATGGCTACACCTTC.

The chain joins TRBV7-9 to TRBJ1-5; 7 nucleotides align to TRBD1. J gave up 0 bases and V 4 bases, and 9 bases lay outside the gene matches. CDR3 length: 17 amino acids. Germline CDR1 SEHNR, CDR2 FQNEAQ (reference sequence). This chain's CDR3 is CASSSNRGTYSNQPQHF. DNA for the CDR3: TGTGCCAGCAGCTCTAACAGGGGCACGTATAGCAATCAGCCCCAGCATTTT.

The V call is TRBV12-3 or TRBV12-4, the J call TRBJ2-7, with unresolved D. The V end lost 4 bases, the J end lost 3 bases, and 7 bases lay between the germline ends. This CDR3 region has 12 residues. CDR3 loop: CASSSYFYEQYF. The CDR3 DNA reads TGTGCCAGCAGTTCGTATTTCTACGAGCAGTACTTC.

V gene TRBV2 combines with J gene TRBJ2-7; the D is unclear. The CDR3 consists of 11 residues. Germline CDR1 SNHLY, CDR2 FYNNEI. V was pared by 1 base and J by 4 bases, with 2 bases between. The CDR3 reads CASSEVYEQYF. The DNA of the CDR3 is TGTGCCAGCAGTGAAGTTTACGAGCAGTACTTC.

J is TRBJ2-7 and V is TRBV5-1, with TRBD1 matching 8 bases. Losses at the gene ends were 4 bases for V and 4 bases for J; bases not matched to a gene: 10. Germline loops: CDR1 SGHRS, CDR2 YFSETQ. This CDR3 spans 15 amino acids. This CDR3 reads CASSTRQGIQYEQYF. The CDR3 region has the DNA TGCGCCAGCAGCACGAGACAGGGGATACAATACGAGCAGTACTTC.

Only one count was recorded for this clone. The gene calls are TRBV11-2 and TRBJ2-7, with D uncertain. The CDR3 is 15 amino acids. The germline V gene encodes CDR1 SGHAT and CDR2 FQNNGV. The V end was cut by 5 bases, the J end by 0 bases, with 14 bases between. This CDR3 is CASSPSTQPSYEQYF. The DNA of the CDR3 is TGTGCCAGCAGCCCCTCGACCCAACCCTCCTACGAGCAGTACTTC.

J is TRBJ2-2 and V is TRBV6-5; weak D call: TRBD1 (5 bases). The CDR3 runs to 16 residues. Per germline, CDR1 MNHEY and CDR2 SVGAGI. The V end was cut by 8 bases, the J end by 1 base, with 17 bases between. CDR3 protein: CASGSREVGNTGELFF. In DNA form, the CDR3 reads TGTGCCAGCGGTTCCAGGGAAGTGGGGAACACCGGGGAGCTGTTTTTT.

This clone was counted a single time. The chain links TRBV5-4 to TRBJ2-2; D perhaps matches TRBD2 (6 bases). The length of the CDR3 is 13 residues. V gave up 3 bases and J gave up 7 bases, with 10 bases separating them. Germline CDR1 and CDR2: SGHNT and YYREEE (reference sequence). The CDR3 DNA follows: TGTGCCAGCAGCTCGGGGGTGGGCGGGGAGCTGTTTTTT. Its translation is CASSSGVGGELFF.

This chain links TRBV7-9 with TRBJ2-2; 8 nucleotides align to TRBD1. The CDR3 contains 16 residues. The germline gives CDR1 SEHNR, CDR2 FQNEAQ (reference sequence). J was trimmed by 1 base and V by 5 bases; bases with no gene match: 6. CDR3: CASSLQGARNTGELFF. In DNA, the CDR3 is TGTGCCAGCAGCCTTCAGGGGGCGCGGAACACCGGGGAGCTGTTTTTT.

V usage is TRBV19 and J usage is TRBJ1-2; D may be TRBD1 (5 bases). From germline, CDR1 is LNHDA and CDR2 SQIVND (reference sequence). This CDR3 contains 16 residues. V was clipped by 5 bases and J by 1 base, with 17 bases between them. The CDR3 reads CASSVPGTEYNYGYTF. The CDR3 DNA reads TGTGCCAGTAGTGTCCCCGGGACGGAATATAACTATGGCTACACCTTC.